This is a list of T cell receptor beta chains from one sample in a study of blood T cell repertoires in COVID-19. Assay used: immunoSEQ multiplex PCR; TCRdb lists only in-frame clones, some missing. The repertoire consists of 320,000 or so clones, with roughly 87% occurring once and the leading ten covering 1%. Sequenced input: PBMCs or T cells enriched from blood (not recorded which). All receptors come from a woman under 40 who had recovered from COVID-19. Both conserved end residues are part of each CDR3.

v_call	cdr3_length	j_call	cdr3_aa
TRBV28	16	TRBJ1-4	CASSLPYRGSSEKLFF
TRBV6-5	14	TRBJ1-6	CASSSTGVNSPLHF
TRBV7-8	14	TRBJ2-7	CASSRTGQGYEQYF
TRBV4-2	16	TRBJ1-2	CASSQDGQTGNYGYTF
TRBV20-1	11	TRBJ1-2	CSAARGGGYTF
TRBV29-1	11	TRBJ2-5	CSVTGGETQYF
TRBV30	12	TRBJ2-7	CALDRGAHEQYF
TRBV28	14	TRBJ1-2	CASSINRVGYGYTF
TRBV5-5	12	TRBJ1-1	CASSSQFREAFF
TRBV6-2/TRBV6-3	14	TRBJ1-2	CASSPLVGASGYTF
TRBV4-1	15	TRBJ1-5	CASRPEGRSNQPQHF
TRBV7-2	14	TRBJ2-5	CASSSPRSQETQYF
TRBV6-5	11	TRBJ1-2	CASKETRGYTF
TRBV18	15	TRBJ2-7	CASSTAAGGSYEQYF
TRBV11-2	12	TRBJ1-2	CASSFTGDGYTF
TRBV12-3/TRBV12-4	13	TRBJ1-5	CASSLNREQPQHF
TRBV7-2	15	TRBJ2-3	CASSLRDRETDTQYF
TRBV27	14	TRBJ1-5	CASSLFQGNQPQHF
TRBV5-1	15	TRBJ1-5	CASSEQGAINQPQHF
TRBV25-1	15	TRBJ2-3	CASSEWAGGIDTQYF
TRBV7-8	16	TRBJ2-7	CASSLAVGRRDYEQYF